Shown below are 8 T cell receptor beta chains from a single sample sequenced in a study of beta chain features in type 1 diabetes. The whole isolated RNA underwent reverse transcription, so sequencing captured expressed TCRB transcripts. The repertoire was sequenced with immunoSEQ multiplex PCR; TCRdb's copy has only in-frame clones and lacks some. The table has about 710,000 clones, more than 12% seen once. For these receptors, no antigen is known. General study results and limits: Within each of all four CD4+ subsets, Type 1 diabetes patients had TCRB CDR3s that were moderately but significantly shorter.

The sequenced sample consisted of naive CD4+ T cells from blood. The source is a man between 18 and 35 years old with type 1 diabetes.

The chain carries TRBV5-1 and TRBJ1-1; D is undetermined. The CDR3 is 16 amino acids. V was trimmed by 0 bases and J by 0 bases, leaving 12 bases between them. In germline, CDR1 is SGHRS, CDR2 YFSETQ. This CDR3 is CASSLEFGSMNTEAFF. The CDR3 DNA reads TGCGCCAGCAGCTTGGAGTTTGGAAGCATGAACACTGAAGCTTTCTTT.

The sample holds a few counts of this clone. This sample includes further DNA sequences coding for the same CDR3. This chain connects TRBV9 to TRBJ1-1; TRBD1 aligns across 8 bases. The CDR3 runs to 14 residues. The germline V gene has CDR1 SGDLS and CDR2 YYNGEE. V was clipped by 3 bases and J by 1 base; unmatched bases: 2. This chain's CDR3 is CASSADRGNTEAFF. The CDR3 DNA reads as TGTGCCAGCAGCGCAGACAGGGGGAACACTGAAGCTTTCTTT.

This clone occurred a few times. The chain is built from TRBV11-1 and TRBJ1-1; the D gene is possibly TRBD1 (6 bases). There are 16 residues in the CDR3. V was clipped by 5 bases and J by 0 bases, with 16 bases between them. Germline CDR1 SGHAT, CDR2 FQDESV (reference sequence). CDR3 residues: CASSRIRGQMNTEAFF. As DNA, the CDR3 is TGTGCCAGCAGCCGTATCCGGGGGCAAATGAACACTGAAGCTTTCTTT. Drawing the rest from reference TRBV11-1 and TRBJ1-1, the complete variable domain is EAEVAQSPRYKITEKSQAVAFWCDPISGHATLYWYRQILGQGPELLVQFQDESVVDDSQLPKDRFSAERLKGVDSTLKIQPAELGDSAMYLCASSRIRGQMNTEAFFGQGTRLTVV.

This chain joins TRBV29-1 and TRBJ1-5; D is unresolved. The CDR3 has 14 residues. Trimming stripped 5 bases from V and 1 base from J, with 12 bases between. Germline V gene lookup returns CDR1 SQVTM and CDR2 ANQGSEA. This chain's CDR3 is CSVQKGGSNQPQHF. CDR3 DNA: TGCAGCGTTCAAAAGGGCGGAAGCAATCAGCCCCAGCATTTT.

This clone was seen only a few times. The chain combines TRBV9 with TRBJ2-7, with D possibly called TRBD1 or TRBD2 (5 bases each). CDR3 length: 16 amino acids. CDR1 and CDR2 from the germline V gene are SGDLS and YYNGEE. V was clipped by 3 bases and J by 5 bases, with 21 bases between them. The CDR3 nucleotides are TGTGCCAGCAGCGCTGGGGGTACAGCTCCTTGGGACGAGCAGTACTTC. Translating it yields CASSAGGTAPWDEQYF.

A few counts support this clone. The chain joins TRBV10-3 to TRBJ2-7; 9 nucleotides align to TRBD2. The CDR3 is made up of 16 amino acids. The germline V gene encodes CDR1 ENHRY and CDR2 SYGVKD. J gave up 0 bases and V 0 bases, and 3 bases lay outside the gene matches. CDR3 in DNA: TGTGCCATCAGTGAGTCGATAGCGGGGGACTCCTACGAGCAGTACTTC. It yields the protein CAISESIAGDSYEQYF.

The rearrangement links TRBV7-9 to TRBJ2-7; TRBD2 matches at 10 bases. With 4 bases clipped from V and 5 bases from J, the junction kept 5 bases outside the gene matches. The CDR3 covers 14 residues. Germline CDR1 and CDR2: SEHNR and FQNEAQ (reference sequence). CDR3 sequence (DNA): TGTGCCAGCAGCTCGGGACTAGCGATGGACGAGCAGTACTTC. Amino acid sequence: CASSSGLAMDEQYF.

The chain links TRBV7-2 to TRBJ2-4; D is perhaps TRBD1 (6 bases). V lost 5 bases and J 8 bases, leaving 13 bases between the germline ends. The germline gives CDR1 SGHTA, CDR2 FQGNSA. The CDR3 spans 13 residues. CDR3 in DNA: TGTGCCAGCAGCCCAGGGGCTCGGGACATTCAGTACTTC. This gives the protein CASSPGARDIQYF.